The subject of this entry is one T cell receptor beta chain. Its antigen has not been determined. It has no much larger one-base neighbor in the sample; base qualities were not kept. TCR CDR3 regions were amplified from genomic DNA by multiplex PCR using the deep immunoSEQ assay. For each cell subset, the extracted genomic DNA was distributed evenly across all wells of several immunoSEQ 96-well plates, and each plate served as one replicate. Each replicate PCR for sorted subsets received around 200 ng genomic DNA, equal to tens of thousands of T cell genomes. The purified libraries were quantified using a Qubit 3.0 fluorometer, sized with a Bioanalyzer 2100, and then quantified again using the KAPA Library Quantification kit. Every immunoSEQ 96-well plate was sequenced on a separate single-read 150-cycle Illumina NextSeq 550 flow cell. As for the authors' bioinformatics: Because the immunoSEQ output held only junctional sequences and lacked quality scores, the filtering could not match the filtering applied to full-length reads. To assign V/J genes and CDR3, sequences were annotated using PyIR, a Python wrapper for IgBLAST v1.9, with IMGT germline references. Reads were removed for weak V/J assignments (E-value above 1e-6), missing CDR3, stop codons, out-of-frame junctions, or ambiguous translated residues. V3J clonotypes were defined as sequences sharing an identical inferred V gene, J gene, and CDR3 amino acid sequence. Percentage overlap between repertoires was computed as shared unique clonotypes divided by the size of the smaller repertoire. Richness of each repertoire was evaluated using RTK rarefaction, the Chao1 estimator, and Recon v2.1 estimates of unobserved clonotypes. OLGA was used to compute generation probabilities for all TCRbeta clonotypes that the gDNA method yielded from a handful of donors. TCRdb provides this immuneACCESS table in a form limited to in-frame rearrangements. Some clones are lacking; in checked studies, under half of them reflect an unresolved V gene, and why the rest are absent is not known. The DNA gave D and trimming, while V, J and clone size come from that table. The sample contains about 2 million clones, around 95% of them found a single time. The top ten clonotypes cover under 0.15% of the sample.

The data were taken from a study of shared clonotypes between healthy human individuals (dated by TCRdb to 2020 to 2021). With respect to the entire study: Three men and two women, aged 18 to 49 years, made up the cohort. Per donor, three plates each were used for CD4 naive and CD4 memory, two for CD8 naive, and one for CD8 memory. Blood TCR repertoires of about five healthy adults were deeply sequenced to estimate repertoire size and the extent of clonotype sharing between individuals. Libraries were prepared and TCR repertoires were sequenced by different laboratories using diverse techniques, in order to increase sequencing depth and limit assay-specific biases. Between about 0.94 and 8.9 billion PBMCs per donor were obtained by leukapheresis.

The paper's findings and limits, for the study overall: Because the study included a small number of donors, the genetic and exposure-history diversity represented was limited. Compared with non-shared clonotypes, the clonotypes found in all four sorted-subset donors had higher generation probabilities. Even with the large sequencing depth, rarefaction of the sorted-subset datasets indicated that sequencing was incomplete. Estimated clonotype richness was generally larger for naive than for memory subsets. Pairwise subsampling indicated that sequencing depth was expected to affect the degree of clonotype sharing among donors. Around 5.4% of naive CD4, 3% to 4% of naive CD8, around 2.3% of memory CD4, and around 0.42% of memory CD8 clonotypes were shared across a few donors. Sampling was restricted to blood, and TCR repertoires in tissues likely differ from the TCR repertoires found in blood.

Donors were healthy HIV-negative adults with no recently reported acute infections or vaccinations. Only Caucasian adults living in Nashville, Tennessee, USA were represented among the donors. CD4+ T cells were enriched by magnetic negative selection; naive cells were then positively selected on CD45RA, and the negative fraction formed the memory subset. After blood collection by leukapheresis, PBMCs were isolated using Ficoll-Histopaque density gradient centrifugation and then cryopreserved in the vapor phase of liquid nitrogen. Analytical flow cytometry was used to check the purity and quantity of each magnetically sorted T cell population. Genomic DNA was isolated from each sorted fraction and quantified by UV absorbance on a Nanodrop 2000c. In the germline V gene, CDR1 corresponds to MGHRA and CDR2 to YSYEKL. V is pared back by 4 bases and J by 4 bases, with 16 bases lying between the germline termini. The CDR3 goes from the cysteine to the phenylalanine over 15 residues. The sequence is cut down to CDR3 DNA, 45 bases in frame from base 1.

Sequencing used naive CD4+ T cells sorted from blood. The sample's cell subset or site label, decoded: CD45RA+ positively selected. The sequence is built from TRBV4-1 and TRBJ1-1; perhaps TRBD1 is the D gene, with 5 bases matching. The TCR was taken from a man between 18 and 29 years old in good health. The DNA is TGCGCCAGCAGCCTAATCTCAATAGGGGCCACTGAAGCTTTCTTT. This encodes CASSLISIGATEAFF.